This T cell receptor (beta chain) was identified during a study of T cell repertoires in aging, cancer and after chemotherapy. Judged by abundance, this clonotype is medium-sized. What it binds is not known. CDR3 size: 17 residues. Per the germline V gene, CDR1 is MNHEY and CDR2 is SVGAGI. Between the trimmed V and J ends, which lost 6 bases and 5 bases, there was a span of 24 bases. The template was genomic DNA from peripheral blood, not RNA. Whole-study findings and limits: Compared with age-matched healthy donors, untreated hematological or solid cancer patients showed higher blood TCR clonality.

A mixed TRB-A/B primer pool amplified rearranged TRB by multiplex touch-down PCR. In TCRdb, the multiplex PCR reads were re-called with MiXCR into one record per CDR3 protein. Here the sample spans 4,000 to 6,000 distinct CDR3 sequences, approximately 22% being singletons. The J gene is TRBJ2-3, the V gene TRBV6-5, with a weak D call TRBD2 (6 bases). The material sequenced was blood. This TCR was recovered from a human donor in good health. The donor label of this sample is uncertain. CDR3 loop: CASRRRGDRPPGDTQYF. The CDR3 DNA reads TGTGCCAGCAGGAGGAGGGGAGACAGACCCCCCGGAGATACGCAGTATTTT.